In this sample, the clone carrying this T cell receptor beta chain turned up many times. What it binds is not known. Unique molecular identifiers were incorporated when the TCRbeta library was constructed. MiXCR was run by TCRdb on the PCR reads, yielding one entry per CDR3 protein. This sample has fewer than 500,000 distinct CDR3 sequences, with 43% found just once. This entry belongs to a study of T-cell reconstitution after alpha-beta-depleted transplantation in children. Study findings and constraints: From newly produced T cells came most of the T-cell counts and diversity one year after transplant. Diversity of TCRbeta at day 60 was high in some patients, arising from surviving recipient T cells and thymic progenitors.

This clonotype originated in a girl aged 2 to 10 with aplastic anemia, due to receive a stem cell transplant. Sequenced material: PBMCs, taken before TCRalphabeta/CD19-depleted stem cell transplant.

The CDR3 region is CSAWAPDNSYEQYF. As DNA, the CDR3 is TGCAGTGCGTGGGCTCCCGACAATAGCTACGAGCAGTACTTC. The chain joins TRBV20-1 to TRBJ2-7; D remains ambiguous. The CDR3 extends over 14 amino acids. V was cut by 6 bases and J by 3 bases, with 18 bases left in between. Germline values: CDR1 DFQATT, CDR2 SNEGSKA (reference sequence).